This is a list of T cell receptor beta chains from one sample in a study of CD8 T cells in ankylosing spondylitis. One entry per CDR3 protein results from TCRdb running MiXCR on the 5' RACE reads. The data contain a few hundred thousand distinct CDR3 sequences, under 30% of them singletons. Sequencing used blood, either unsorted or a sorted T cell fraction (not recorded which). The receptors shown here come from a male donor with ankylosing spondylitis or in good health (not recorded which). The conserved cysteine and the conserved F or W are not part of the CDR3 here.

TRBJ2-3 | TRBV6-5 | 14 | ASSLVGTAGTDTQY
TRBJ2-7 | TRBV3-1 | 13 | ASSRRTGGYYEQY
TRBJ2-1 | TRBV3-1 | 11 | ASSQDAYNEQF
TRBJ1-5 | TRBV6-1 | 11 | ASRTGMAQPQH
TRBJ2-7 | TRBV2 | 10 | ASSVGAGEQY
TRBJ1-6 | TRBV27 | 12 | ASSLRASRSPLH
TRBJ2-3 | TRBV29-1 | 12 | SVPGRGFTDTQY
TRBJ1-5 | TRBV20-1 | 9 | SAQGDQPQH
TRBJ2-7 | TRBV20-1 | 10 | SANRQGREQY
TRBJ2-5 | TRBV12-3/TRBV12-4 | 12 | ASREELAGETQY
TRBJ1-6 | TRBV12-3/TRBV12-4 | 14 | ASSLGQGDYNSPLH
TRBJ2-1 | TRBV6-1 | 11 | ASSEIEPPEQF
TRBJ2-1 | TRBV7-9 | 13 | ASSPTPARYNEQF
TRBJ2-7 | TRBV7-2 | 9 | ASSSHYEQY
TRBJ2-5 | TRBV7-2 | 12 | ASSFLRGLETQY
TRBJ2-7 | TRBV20-1 | 10 | SASRGLYEQY
TRBJ1-5 | TRBV20-1 | 13 | SARPRQGPNQPQH
TRBJ2-5 | TRBV12-3/TRBV12-4 | 11 | ASSLIFSETQY
TRBJ2-7 | TRBV12-3/TRBV12-4 | 11 | ASSFQGLREQY
TRBJ1-5 | TRBV29-1 | 11 | SVVLGDNQPQH
TRBJ2-1 | TRBV6-1 | 13 | ASRRQGSSYNEQF
TRBJ2-1 | TRBV10-1 | 12 | ASSRDRGLDEQF
TRBJ2-1 | TRBV20-1 | 13 | SARGTSSLYNEQF
TRBJ2-5 | TRBV5-1 | 12 | ASSPGTYQETQY
TRBJ2-1 | TRBV20-1 | 12 | SARDVDLPGGQF
TRBJ2-3 | TRBV20-1 | 13 | SAASVWDGGDTQY
TRBJ2-2 | TRBV10-1 | 14 | ASRPSTSGGSGELF
TRBJ2-5 | TRBV12-3/TRBV12-4 | 9 | ASSFLETQY
TRBJ1-2 | TRBV28 | 14 | ASSLLMGVENYGYT
TRBJ1-2 | TRBV29-1 | 11 | SVGGGVNYGYT
TRBJ2-3 | TRBV3-1 | 12 | ASSRGIVTDTQY
TRBJ1-5 | TRBV2 | 12 | ASALAVGNQPQH
TRBJ2-1 | TRBV20-1 | 12 | SAAGTGAHNEQF
TRBJ1-5 | TRBV20-1 | 11 | SAPGDSGRHQH
TRBJ2-2 | TRBV12-3/TRBV12-4 | 13 | ASRYDSTNTGELF
TRBJ2-5 | TRBV4-2 | 15 | ASSQPRNSGIQETQY
TRBJ2-7 | TRBV20-1 | 13 | SARSPGAPGYEQY
TRBJ2-7 | TRBV20-1 | 10 | SARGQRYEQY
TRBJ2-7 | TRBV11-2 | 12 | ASSFTGGTYEQY
TRBJ2-5 | TRBV12-3/TRBV12-4 | 9 | ASTLEETQY
TRBJ2-3 | TRBV20-1 | 14 | SAREGLAGILDTQY
TRBJ2-7 | TRBV25-1 | 12 | ASSEWGTQNEQY
TRBJ2-1 | TRBV12-3/TRBV12-4 | 10 | ASSLAGYEQF
TRBJ2-5 | TRBV24-1 | 15 | ATSDSRPQGNVETQY
TRBJ2-7 | TRBV3-1 | 10 | ASSQNWGEQY
TRBJ1-5 | TRBV28 | 14 | ASRAGTGGDVRSQH
TRBJ2-2 | TRBV29-1 | 12 | SVDRGVGTGELF
TRBJ2-5 | TRBV11-2 | 15 | ASSLVPSGTGQETQY
TRBJ2-5 | TRBV20-1 | 12 | SARAGQGGETQY
TRBJ2-7 | TRBV20-1 | 14 | SARVIMGNSGYEQY
TRBJ1-1 | TRBV12-3/TRBV12-4 | 11 | ATSTGTNTEAF
TRBJ2-5 | TRBV12-3/TRBV12-4 | 12 | ASSLSRGLGTQY
TRBJ2-5 | TRBV20-1 | 13 | SARDHGGYGETQY